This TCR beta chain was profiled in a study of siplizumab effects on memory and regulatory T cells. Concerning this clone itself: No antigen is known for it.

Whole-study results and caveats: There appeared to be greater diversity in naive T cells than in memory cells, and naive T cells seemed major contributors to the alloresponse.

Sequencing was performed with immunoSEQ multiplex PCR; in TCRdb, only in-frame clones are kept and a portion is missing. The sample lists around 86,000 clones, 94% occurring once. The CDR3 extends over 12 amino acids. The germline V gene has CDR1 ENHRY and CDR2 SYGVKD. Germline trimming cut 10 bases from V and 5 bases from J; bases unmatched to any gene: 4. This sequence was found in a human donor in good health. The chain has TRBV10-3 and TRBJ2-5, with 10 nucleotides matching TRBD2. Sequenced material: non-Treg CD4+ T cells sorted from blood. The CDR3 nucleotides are TGTGCCACTAGCGGGAGCGGGGAGACCCAGTACTTC. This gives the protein CATSGSGETQYF.